These 30 T cell receptor beta chains originate from one sample sequenced in a study of type 1 regulatory T cells. A single record per CDR3 protein comes from TCRdb applying MiXCR to the reads. In the table there are about 68,000 distinct CDR3 sequences, about 60% of which are singletons. Their antigen targets remain unknown. The sequenced sample was cultured T cells, either the whole culture or a sorted T cell fraction (not recorded which). As for subset: Tr1-enriched cell product generated in vitro against host alloantigens. The source is a human donor in good health.

Points on this clonotype: The germline gene is not matched at one end of the junction; a read error may be the cause. This rearrangement joins TRBV27 to TRBJ2-2; TRBD2 might be the D (6 bases). The CDR3 runs 14 residues. Looked up from germline, CDR1 is MNHEY and CDR2 is SMNVEV (reference sequence). CDR3 sequence: CASSYKGSTGGLFF. The CDR3 coding sequence is TGTGCCAGCAGTTATAAGGGGTCCACCGGGGGGCTGTTTTTT.

V is TRBV20-1 and J is TRBJ2-2; D is undetermined. V dropped 0 bases and J dropped 2 bases, with 10 bases sitting between them. CDR3 length equals 15 residues. The germline gives CDR1 DFQATT, CDR2 SNEGSKA (reference sequence). CDR3 sequence (DNA): TGCAGTGCTAGAGACGGGTGGGGAAACACCGGGGAGCTGTTTTTT. This encodes CSARDGWGNTGELFF.

This clonotype was seen at least ten times. This chain joins TRBV6-2 or TRBV6-3 and TRBJ1-5, with TRBD1 as a possible D gene (5 bases). This CDR3 has 15 amino acids. Trimming cost V 7 bases and J 0 bases, with 13 bases left between them. In germline, CDR1 is MNHEY, CDR2 SVGEGT. As DNA, the CDR3 is TGTGCCAGCATACCGGGGGTCAATAGCAATCAGCCCCAGCATTTT. Encoded protein: CASIPGVNSNQPQHF.

This clonotype has only one observation. The chain is built from TRBV19 and TRBJ1-1, with TRBD1 matching over 8 bases. Germline CDR1 reads LNHDA; CDR2 reads SQIVND (reference sequence). The CDR3 runs 15 residues. Trimming at V came to 3 bases and at J to 2 bases, leaving 5 bases not matched to a gene. CDR3 DNA: TGTGCCAGTAGTATCGACAGGGGCCCCAACACTGAAGCTTTCTTT. This codes for CASSIDRGPNTEAFF.

The CDR3 sequence is CASSLHRGTEAFF. CDR3 in DNA: TGTGCCAGCAGTTTACACAGGGGCACTGAAGCTTTCTTT. This chain connects TRBV27 to TRBJ1-1, with 7 bases aligning to TRBD1. Looked up from germline, CDR1 is MNHEY and CDR2 is SMNVEV (reference sequence). There are 13 residues in the CDR3. Unmatched junction bases numbered 1, after V lost 2 bases and J lost 4 bases.

The table lists this clonotype with a few counts. CDR3 amino acids: CSASTGDNQPQHF. The DNA for the CDR3 is TGCAGTGCCTCAACAGGGGATAATCAGCCCCAGCATTTT. The chain links TRBV20-1 to TRBJ1-5, with 7 bases matching TRBD1. Trimming at V came to 6 bases and at J to 4 bases, leaving 6 bases not matched to a gene. Germline lookup yields CDR1 DFQATT and CDR2 SNEGSKA (reference sequence). The length of the CDR3 is 13 residues.

The chain has TRBV10-3 and TRBJ2-3; 10 bases match TRBD1. CDR1 and CDR2 from the germline V gene are ENHRY and SYGVKD. This CDR3 region has 13 residues. The trim removed 10 bases at V and 1 base at J, leaving 2 bases unmatched. The CDR3: CATGTGGTDTQYF. CDR3 nucleotide sequence: TGTGCCACAGGGACAGGGGGCACAGATACGCAGTATTTT.

This clonotype turned up a few times. V and J are TRBV29-1 and TRBJ2-7, with 7 bases identical to TRBD1. The V gene end was trimmed by 3 bases and the J gene end by 4 bases; junction bases not matched to a gene: 9. Germline CDR1 reads SQVTM; CDR2 reads ANQGSEA. The CDR3 totals 14 residues. The CDR3 protein is CSVDPTGDSYEQYF. The CDR3, as DNA: TGCAGCGTTGACCCCACAGGGGATTCATACGAGCAGTACTTC.

In DNA form, the CDR3 reads TGTGCCAGCAGTGGTGCAGCGGCAGGCGAACTCTCTGGGGCCAACGTCCTGACTTTC. Translating it yields CASSGAAAGELSGANVLTF. The J gene is TRBJ2-6, the V gene TRBV28; D perhaps matches TRBD2 (5 bases). V was trimmed by 5 bases and J by 0 bases, leaving 20 bases between them. This CDR3 comprises 19 residues. CDR1 MDHEN and CDR2 SYDVKM come from the germline V gene.

The V call is TRBV12-3 or TRBV12-4, the J call TRBJ1-6, with 9 bases that match TRBD1. The CDR3 runs 15 residues. V was clipped by 5 bases and J by 8 bases; unmatched bases: 7. The CDR3 sequence: CASSMTGQGYSPLHF. Written as DNA, the CDR3 is TGTGCCAGCAGTATGACTGGACAGGGGTATTCACCCCTCCACTTT.

The V call is TRBV10-2, the J call TRBJ2-5; 14 nucleotides line up with TRBD2. Germline V gene lookup returns CDR1 WSHSY and CDR2 SAAADI. Losses at the gene ends were 10 bases for V and 4 bases for J; bases not matched to a gene: 8. This CDR3 is built from 15 residues. CDR3 coding DNA: TGCGCCACCCGACTAGCGGGAGGGCCGACAGAGACCCAGTACTTC. Protein product: CATRLAGGPTETQYF.

This clonotype has more than one count but fewer than ten. V is TRBV20-1 and J is TRBJ2-3; D uncertain. Germline loops: CDR1 DFQATT, CDR2 SNEGSKA (reference sequence). The CDR3 is made up of 13 amino acids. Trimming removed 0 bases from V and 5 bases from J, with 9 bases in between. CDR3 in amino acids: CSARDFQKDTQYF. The CDR3 DNA sequence: TGCAGTGCTAGAGATTTCCAAAAAGATACGCAGTATTTT.

The chain has TRBV6-2 or TRBV6-3 and TRBJ1-2, with TRBD1 as a possible D gene (6 bases). Germline CDR1 reads MNHEY; CDR2 reads SVGEGT. Trimming stripped 7 bases from V and 2 bases from J, with 14 bases between. This CDR3 is built from 14 residues. Here the CDR3 DNA reads TGTGCCAGCACCTCAGGGGCAACAAACTATGGCTACACCTTC. Encoded protein: CASTSGATNYGYTF.

The J gene is TRBJ2-3, the V gene TRBV18; D possibly corresponds to TRBD2 (6 bases). The germline gives CDR1 KGHSH, CDR2 LQKENI. This CDR3 is built from 15 residues. V lost 3 bases and J lost 1, with 11 bases in between. For the CDR3, the DNA is TGTGCCAGCTCACCGGAGGGGATGGGCACAGATACGCAGTATTTT. Translation: CASSPEGMGTDTQYF.

This clonotype has just a few counts. This chain links TRBV3-1 with TRBJ1-1, with D unresolved. The germline V and J ends were trimmed by 4 bases and 5 bases, with 5 bases remaining between them. The CDR3 consists of 11 residues. Germline CDR1 is LGHDT and CDR2 is YNNKEL (reference sequence). CDR3 region: CASSRNTEAFF. CDR3 nucleotides: TGTGCCAGCAGCCGGAATACTGAAGCTTTCTTT.

The chain uses TRBV29-1 and TRBJ2-7, with 9 bases aligning to TRBD1. J lost 2 bases, V lost 4 bases, and 15 bases had no gene match. Germline loops: CDR1 SQVTM, CDR2 ANQGSEA. The CDR3 sequence is 17 residues long. In nucleotides, the CDR3 is TGCAGCGTTGTACCGAACATGCCGGGACAGGGCACCTACGAGCAGTACTTC. Protein sequence: CSVVPNMPGQGTYEQYF.

V gene TRBV20-1 combines with J gene TRBJ2-2, with 7 positions matching TRBD1. CDR1 DFQATT and CDR2 SNEGSKA come from the germline V gene (reference sequence). CDR3 length: 14 amino acids. Trimming cost V 6 bases and J 5 bases; bases outside gene matches: 9. The CDR3 is CSAPRGGETGELFF. Written as DNA, the CDR3 is TGCAGTGCGCCCCGAGGGGGCGAAACCGGGGAGCTGTTTTTT.

The chain employs TRBV10-3 and TRBJ1-4; D ambiguous. CDR1 and CDR2 (germline): ENHRY, SYGVKD. This CDR3 contains 11 residues. V shed 2 bases and J shed 7 bases, with 2 bases lying between them. CDR3 in amino acids: CAISEGEKLFF. CDR3 bases: TGTGCCATCAGTGAGGGTGAAAAACTGTTTTTT.

This clonotype was observed a single time. The gene calls are TRBV5-1 and TRBJ1-4; 7 nucleotides align to TRBD1. Germline V lookup: CDR1 SGHRS, CDR2 YFSETQ. Trimming cost V 0 bases and J 12 bases; bases outside gene matches: 2. The CDR3 consists of 12 residues. In nucleotides, the CDR3 is TGCGCCAGCAGCTTGGATGGACAGGAACTGTTTTTT. This sequence encodes CASSLDGQELFF.

The chain recombines TRBV7-2 with TRBJ1-1; D is unresolved. The CDR3 spans 13 residues. Trimming pared 4 bases from V and 0 bases from J, leaving 6 bases between. Germline V gene lookup returns CDR1 SGHTA and CDR2 FQGNSA. This chain's CDR3 is CASSSTVNTEAFF. In nucleotides, the CDR3 is TGTGCCAGCAGCTCGACGGTGAACACTGAAGCTTTCTTT.

The rearrangement uses TRBV6-5 and TRBJ2-7, with D unresolved. The CDR3 contains 12 residues. Germline lookup yields CDR1 MNHEY and CDR2 SVGAGI. V lost 2 bases, J lost 5 bases, and 7 bases lay in between. CDR3 DNA sequence: TGTGCCAGCAGTTACGTTAGGGACGAGCAGTACTTC. This sequence encodes CASSYVRDEQYF.

The chain links TRBV6-2 or TRBV6-3 to TRBJ2-5; no reliable D call. V was clipped by 5 bases and J by 9 bases, with 10 bases between them. The CDR3 contains 11 residues. Per germline, CDR1 MNHEY and CDR2 SVGEGT. As DNA, the CDR3 is TGTGCCAGCAGTCTGGGGATGTCCCAGTACTTC. It translates to CASSLGMSQYF.

This clonotype was counted only a few times. The chain employs TRBV29-1 and TRBJ2-5, with 7 bases aligning to TRBD1. The germline CDR1 and CDR2 sequences are SQVTM and ANQGSEA. The CDR3 runs to 12 residues. J gave up 7 bases and V 4 bases, and 6 bases lay outside the gene matches. The CDR3 DNA reads as TGCAGCGTTGCGGACAGGTCGGGGACCCAGTACTTC. It translates to CSVADRSGTQYF.

This rearrangement joins TRBV15 to TRBJ2-5; 14 positions agree with TRBD2. Germline V lookup: CDR1 LNHNV, CDR2 YYDKDF (reference sequence). V gave up 3 bases and J gave up 2 bases; unmatched junction bases: 2. The CDR3 is 16 residues long. The DNA for the CDR3 is TGTGCCACCAGCAGCAGACTAGCGGGAGGGCAAGAGACCCAGTACTTC. Protein product: CATSSRLAGGQETQYF. The complete variable domain, with remaining parts taken from reference TRBV15 and TRBJ2-5, reads DAMVIQNPRYQVTQFGKPVTLSCSQTLNHNVMYWYQQKSSQAPKLLFHYYDKDFNNEADTPDNFQSRRPNTSFCFLDIRSPGLGDTAMYLCATSSRLAGGQETQYFGPGTRLLVL.

The chain couples TRBV5-1 to TRBJ2-1; 12 bases align to TRBD2. The CDR3 sequence is 15 residues long. The germline V gene encodes CDR1 SGHRS and CDR2 YFSETQ. Germline trimming cut 3 bases from V and 9 bases from J; bases unmatched to any gene: 7. CDR3 coding DNA: TGCGCCAGCAGCTGGGCGACTAGCGGGAGTGGTGAGCAGTTCTTC. Translation: CASSWATSGSGEQFF.

In the case of this clonotype: The junction shows a germline mismatch at one end, possibly a read error. The gene calls are TRBV7-3 and TRBJ1-1; unclear D gene. Germline CDR1 is SGHTA and CDR2 is FQGTGA. CDR3 length equals 13 residues. For the CDR3, the DNA is TGTGCCAGCAGCTTACTAATGAACATTGAAGCTTTCTTT. Protein product: CASSLLMNIEAFF.

The chain employs TRBV29-1 and TRBJ2-4, with D uncertain. The V end was cut by 3 bases, the J end by 3 bases, with 9 bases between. The length of the CDR3 is 13 residues. CDR1 is SQVTM, CDR2 ANQGSEA, per germline. CDR3 sequence reads: CSVDEQDKNIQYF. CDR3 DNA sequence: TGCAGCGTTGATGAGCAGGACAAAAACATTCAGTACTTC.

Here the CDR3 reads CASSLSTGMNTEAFF. The CDR3, as DNA: TGTGCCAGCAGCCTCTCGACAGGGATGAACACTGAAGCTTTCTTT. V usage is TRBV14 and J usage is TRBJ1-1, with 7 bases matching TRBD1. The trim removed 4 bases at V and 0 bases at J, leaving 5 bases unmatched. Germline V CDR1 and CDR2: SGHDN, FVKESK. The CDR3 loop spans 15 amino acids. The whole variable domain, remainder taken from reference TRBV14 and TRBJ1-1, is EAGVTQFPSHSVIEKGQTVTLRCDPISGHDNLYWYRRVMGKEIKFLLHFVKESKQDESGMPNNRFLAERTGGTYSTLKVQPAELEDSGVYFCASSLSTGMNTEAFFGQGTRLTVV.

J is TRBJ2-1 and V is TRBV19, with a weak D call TRBD2 (7 bases). Per the germline V gene, CDR1 is LNHDA and CDR2 is SQIVND (reference sequence). The CDR3 contains 14 residues. Trimming pared 8 bases from V and 6 bases from J, leaving 17 bases between. The CDR3 nucleotides are TGTGCCAGTCGGGGTTTGGGAGGGGGCAATGAGCAGTTCTTC. It translates to CASRGLGGGNEQFF. The variable domain in full, with the rest retrieved from reference TRBV19 and TRBJ2-1, is DGGITQSPKYLFRKEGQNVTLSCEQNLNHDAMYWYRQDPGQGLRLIYYSQIVNDFQKGDIAEGYSVSREKKESFPLTVTSAQKNPTAFYLCASRGLGGGNEQFFGPGTRLTVL.

The J gene is TRBJ1-1, the V gene TRBV4-1; TRBD1 matches at 8 bases. CDR1 is MGHRA and CDR2 is YSYEKL in the germline V gene. The V and J ends lost 5 bases and 0 bases, in that order; junction bases with no gene match: 2. The CDR3 is 14 amino acids. The CDR3 nucleotides read TGCGCCAGCAGCGCGGACAGGGTGAACACTGAAGCTTTCTTT. This sequence encodes CASSADRVNTEAFF.